The subject of this entry is one T cell receptor (beta chain). This specimen belongs to a study of blood T cell repertoires in COVID-19. Across the study: The samples span acute and convalescent COVID-19 from the United States, Italy and Spain. In each case, the material was cDNA or gDNA derived from T cells, B-cell-depleted T cells, or PBMCs.

This CDR3 is 14 amino acids long. The germline gives CDR1 SGHRS, CDR2 YFSETQ. V was clipped by 5 bases and J by 2 bases, with 13 bases between them. Original handling: It was from reference gene primer amplification that nucleated cell counts were estimated. The repertoire was sequenced with immunoSEQ multiplex PCR; TCRdb's copy has only in-frame clones and lacks some. The V and J calls and clone size come from that table; D and trimming were worked out from the DNA. The table shows more than 200,000 clones, with around 89% occurring only once. This clonotype originated in a man aged 65-85 years with acute or convalescent COVID-19. Sample: peripheral blood. The rearrangement joins TRBV5-1 to TRBJ1-2, with D possibly matching TRBD1 (5 bases). The CDR3 DNA sequence: TGCGCCAGCAGAGATGGGGGGATGAACTATGGCTACACCTTC. Its translation is CASRDGGMNYGYTF.